Listed here are 25 T cell receptor beta chains from one sample, sequenced in a study of blood T cell repertoires in COVID-19. This table comes from immunoSEQ multiplex PCR, and its TCRdb copy is limited to in-frame clones, with some not included. The top ten clones hold around 0.3% of a sample with over 600,000 clones, 70% to 90% of them seen once. Material for sequencing was peripheral blood. Receptor source: a young woman with acute or convalescent COVID-19.

This clone came up once. This chain connects TRBV11-2 to TRBJ2-7, with a possible D match to TRBD2 (6 bases). CDR3 length equals 16 residues. V lost 0 bases and J 1 base, leaving 13 bases between the germline ends. Germline V gene lookup returns CDR1 SGHAT and CDR2 FQNNGV. The CDR3 sequence is CASSLEEASASYEQYF. DNA for the CDR3: TGTGCCAGCAGCTTAGAAGAGGCTAGCGCTTCCTACGAGCAGTACTTC.

The chain uses TRBV19 and TRBJ1-2; 8 bases align to TRBD1. In germline, CDR1 is LNHDA, CDR2 SQIVND (reference sequence). This CDR3 spans 15 amino acids. J gave up 4 bases and V 4 bases, and 8 bases lay outside the gene matches. The CDR3 loop is CASSTGQGLIYGYTF. For the CDR3, the DNA is TGTGCCAGTAGTACCGGACAGGGTTTAATCTATGGCTACACCTTC.

The CDR3 spells CASSLGQGLGNQPQHF. CDR3 nucleotide sequence: TGTGCCAGCAGCTTGGGACAGGGTTTGGGCAATCAGCCCCAGCATTTT. The V call is TRBV5-5, the J call TRBJ1-5; 7 bases match TRBD1. The trim removed 0 bases at V and 2 bases at J, leaving 5 bases unmatched. Germline-derived CDR1 and CDR2 are SGHKS and YYEKEE (reference sequence). The length of the CDR3 is 16 residues.

The J gene is TRBJ2-7, the V gene TRBV6-1; 7 bases map to TRBD2. V gave up 3 bases and J gave up 2 bases; unmatched junction bases: 7. The length of the CDR3 is 15 residues. The germline gives CDR1 MNHNS, CDR2 SASEGT. CDR3 protein: CASSDSTGTTYEQYF. The CDR3 region has the DNA TGTGCCAGCAGTGACAGTACCGGGACTACCTACGAGCAGTACTTC.

The V gene is TRBV10-2, the J gene TRBJ1-6, with TRBD1 matching over 9 bases. V trimming: 4 bases; J trimming: 8 bases; junction bases outside the gene matches: 3. Germline-derived CDR1 and CDR2 are WSHSY and SAAADI. This CDR3 contains 14 residues. The CDR3, as DNA: TGCGCCAGCAGTGTACGACAGGGGGATTCACCCCTCCACTTT. Residues: CASSVRQGDSPLHF.

The J gene is TRBJ1-1, the V gene TRBV2, with D uncertain. CDR1 and CDR2 (germline): SNHLY, FYNNEI. V lost 1 base and J lost 8, with 8 bases in between. The CDR3 runs to 12 residues. Written as DNA, the CDR3 is TGTGCCAGCAGTGAAGGGGCCCTAGAAGCTTTCTTT. Residues: CASSEGALEAFF.

The chain joins TRBV5-1 to TRBJ1-1, with 8 bases identical to TRBD1. The CDR3 runs 13 residues. V dropped 4 bases and J dropped 7; count of bases not matched to a gene: 6. Germline V lookup: CDR1 SGHRS, CDR2 YFSETQ. This CDR3 is CASSLDRGGEAFF. The CDR3, as DNA: TGCGCCAGCAGCCTAGACAGGGGCGGTGAAGCTTTCTTT.

In this sample, this clone turned up a few times. The J gene is TRBJ1-2, the V gene TRBV27, with TRBD1 matching 8 bases. Germline-derived CDR1 and CDR2 are MNHEY and SMNVEV (reference sequence). V gave up 6 bases and J gave up 5 bases; unmatched junction bases: 11. The CDR3 has 15 residues. The CDR3 loop is CASSSTRQGAYGYTF. DNA of the CDR3: TGTGCCAGCAGCTCCACCCGCCAGGGGGCTTATGGCTACACCTTC.

The CDR3 sequence: CASRDTDREEGYTF. Here the CDR3 DNA reads TGTGCCAGCAGGGACACCGACAGGGAGGAAGGCTACACCTTC. The V call is TRBV2, the J call TRBJ1-2; 7 bases align to TRBD1. V dropped 6 bases and J dropped 8; count of bases not matched to a gene: 12. Germline V gives CDR1 SNHLY, CDR2 FYNNEI. The CDR3 covers 14 residues.

V is TRBV27 and J is TRBJ1-1, with D hard to call. The CDR3 spans 13 residues. The V end lost 3 bases, the J end lost 3 bases, and 8 bases lay between the germline ends. Germline CDR1 is MNHEY and CDR2 is SMNVEV (reference sequence). The CDR3: CASSLGRYTEAFF. DNA for the CDR3: TGTGCCAGCAGTTTGGGCAGGTACACTGAAGCTTTCTTT.

The CDR3 loop is CASSLVVDLGGYTF. The CDR3 nucleotides are TGTGCCAGCAGCTTAGTGGTGGACTTGGGGGGCTACACCTTC. The rearrangement uses TRBV11-2 and TRBJ1-2; D gene uncertain. CDR1 is SGHAT, CDR2 FQNNGV, per germline. Trimming took 1 base from V and 8 from J, leaving 14 bases between them. CDR3 length equals 14 residues.

CDR3 amino acids: CASSMRQPTDTQYF. The CDR3 bases are TGTGCCAGTAGTATGAGACAGCCCACAGATACGCAGTATTTT. This chain connects TRBV19 to TRBJ2-3; D is possibly TRBD1 (5 bases). Per the germline V gene, CDR1 is LNHDA and CDR2 is SQIVND (reference sequence). Trimming took off 3 bases at V and 2 bases at J, with 9 bases between the two ends. The CDR3 consists of 14 residues.

This chain joins TRBV18 and TRBJ2-2, with a weak D call TRBD1 (5 bases). The germline CDR1 and CDR2 sequences are KGHSH and LQKENI. The V gene lost 0 bases and the J gene lost 4 bases, with 12 bases spanning the gap. The CDR3 consists of 16 residues. This CDR3 is CASSPPIGQGTGELFF. The CDR3 coding sequence is TGTGCCAGCTCACCACCAATCGGTCAGGGCACCGGGGAGCTGTTTTTT.

The chain combines TRBV11-2 with TRBJ2-2, with no clear D. CDR1 SGHAT and CDR2 FQNNGV come from the germline V gene. Trimming removed 8 bases at V and 2 bases at J, with 9 bases between. The CDR3 runs to 13 residues. The CDR3, as DNA: TGTGCCAGCCCCGTAGTCAACACCGGGGAGCTGTTTTTT. Protein product: CASPVVNTGELFF. Filled out from reference TRBV11-2 and TRBJ2-2, the complete variable domain reads EAGVAQSPRYKIIEKRQSVAFWCNPISGHATLYWYQQILGQGPKLLIQFQNNGVVDDSQLPKDRFSAERLKGVDSTLKIQPAKLEDSAVYLCASPVVNTGELFFGEGSRLTVL.

V gene TRBV7-2 combines with J gene TRBJ1-1; tentative D call: TRBD1 (5 bases). Germline-derived CDR1 and CDR2 are SGHTA and FQGNSA. The V end was cut by 5 bases, the J end by 0 bases, with 16 bases between. The CDR3 runs to 16 residues. The CDR3 is CASSHWGGSMNTEAFF. The CDR3 region has the DNA TGTGCCAGCAGCCATTGGGGGGGGAGCATGAACACTGAAGCTTTCTTT.

The gene calls are TRBV28 and TRBJ1-2, with D maybe TRBD1 (6 bases). CDR3 size: 10 residues. Germline CDR1 and CDR2: MDHEN and SYDVKM. V shed 10 bases and J shed 8 bases, with 11 bases lying between them. CDR3 protein: CATTGRGYTF. The CDR3, as DNA: TGTGCCACCACAGGGCGGGGCTACACCTTC.

The rearrangement uses TRBV2 and TRBJ2-7, with 8 bases matching TRBD1. This CDR3 spans 14 amino acids. Germline CDR1 reads SNHLY; CDR2 reads FYNNEI. V shed 3 bases and J 2 bases; nucleotides not matched to a gene: 3. CDR3 amino acids: CASSEGQDPYEQYF. Here the CDR3 DNA reads TGTGCCAGCAGTGAGGGACAGGACCCCTACGAGCAGTACTTC.

This chain connects TRBV4-3 to TRBJ2-1, with 8 bases that match TRBD2. This CDR3 is 18 amino acids long. V was pared by 4 bases and J by 6 bases, with 17 bases of the junction left unmatched. Looked up from germline, CDR1 is LGHNA and CDR2 is YSLEER. CDR3 loop: CASSPHFLGGGSLNEQFF. CDR3 sequence (DNA): TGCGCCAGCAGCCCACACTTCCTTGGCGGGGGGTCTCTCAATGAGCAGTTCTTC.

The chain couples TRBV19 to TRBJ1-1, with 9 bases matching TRBD1. Unmatched junction bases numbered 15, after V lost 3 bases and J lost 7 bases. The germline CDR1 and CDR2 sequences are LNHDA and SQIVND (reference sequence). The CDR3 is made up of 17 amino acids. CDR3 region: CASSILGDRARLVEAFF. CDR3 nucleotides: TGTGCCAGTAGTATCCTAGGGGACAGGGCGAGACTGGTTGAAGCTTTCTTT.

V usage is TRBV7-8 and J usage is TRBJ2-7; TRBD1 matches at 12 bases. Per the germline V gene, CDR1 is SGHVS and CDR2 is FQNEAQ. J lost 9 bases, V lost 5 bases, and 14 bases had no gene match. This CDR3 has 16 amino acids. Written as DNA, the CDR3 is TGTGCCAGCAGCGTATCCCGGGACAGGGGGCATTTTGGGCAGTACTTC. Translating gives CASSVSRDRGHFGQYF.

To note about this clone: The sample carries other DNA sequences with the same CDR3. The chain recombines TRBV6-5 with TRBJ1-2; TRBD1 matches at 7 bases. The CDR3 consists of 13 residues. Trimming at V came to 6 bases and at J to 2 bases, leaving 3 bases not matched to a gene. Germline V gene sequence: CDR1 MNHEY, CDR2 SVGAGI. CDR3 in DNA: TGTGCCAGCAGCCTGGGACAGAACTATGGCTACACCTTC. Translation: CASSLGQNYGYTF.

The chain combines TRBV6-2 or TRBV6-3 with TRBJ2-3; D is undetermined. Germline CDR1 is MNHEY and CDR2 is SVGEGT. CDR3 length: 15 amino acids. V dropped 4 bases and J dropped 0 bases, with 11 bases sitting between them. The CDR3 is CASSFQEQSTDTQYF. CDR3 nucleotides: TGTGCCAGCAGTTTCCAGGAACAGAGCACAGATACGCAGTATTTT.

In its sample, this clone was seen once. The rearrangement joins TRBV5-1 to TRBJ1-1; no reliable D call. CDR1 and CDR2 from the germline V gene are SGHRS and YFSETQ. The length of the CDR3 is 14 residues. The V and J ends lost 0 bases and 0 bases respectively, with 6 bases between them. CDR3 loop: CASSLVRMNTEAFF. CDR3 bases: TGCGCCAGCAGCTTGGTCAGAATGAACACTGAAGCTTTCTTT. The full variable domain, in which reference TRBV5-1 and TRBJ1-1 provide the parts outside the CDR3, is KAGVTQTPRYLIKTRGQQVTLSCSPISGHRSVSWYQQTPGQGLQFLFEYFSETQRNKGNFPGRFSGRQFSNSRSEMNVSTLELGDSALYLCASSLVRMNTEAFFGQGTRLTVV.

The chain combines TRBV11-2 with TRBJ1-1; 8 nucleotides match TRBD1. The V segment lost 5 bases and the J segment 0 bases; nucleotides outside the gene matches: 5. CDR3 length equals 15 residues. Germline CDR1 SGHAT, CDR2 FQNNGV. CDR3 residues: CASSLTTGVNTEAFF. In DNA form, the CDR3 reads TGTGCCAGCAGCCTTACGACAGGGGTGAACACTGAAGCTTTCTTT.

This chain joins TRBV18 and TRBJ1-3; 11 bases fit TRBD1. The CDR3 loop spans 14 amino acids. The ends lost 3 bases at V and 6 bases at J; junction bases unmatched: 1. Germline loops: CDR1 KGHSH, CDR2 LQKENI. The CDR3 sequence: CASSPGQGANTIYF. The CDR3 nucleotides are TGTGCCAGCTCACCTGGACAGGGGGCAAACACCATATATTTT.